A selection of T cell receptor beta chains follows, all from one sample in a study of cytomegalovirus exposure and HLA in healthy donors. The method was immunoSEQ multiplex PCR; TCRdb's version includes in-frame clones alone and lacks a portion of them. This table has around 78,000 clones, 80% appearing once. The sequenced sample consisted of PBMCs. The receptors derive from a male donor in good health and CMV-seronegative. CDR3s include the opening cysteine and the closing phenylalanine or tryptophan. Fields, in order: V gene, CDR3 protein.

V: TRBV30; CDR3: CAWSRTSLNTGELFF
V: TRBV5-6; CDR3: CASSVPGTANTEAFF
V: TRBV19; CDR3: CASKGGGETDTQYF
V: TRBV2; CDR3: CASSDVSLQGNYGYTF
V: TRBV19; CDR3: CASSLSGTSGYEQYF
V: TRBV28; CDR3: CASSPPVGPEAFF
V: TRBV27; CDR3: CASSFTREAGNEQFF
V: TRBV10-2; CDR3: CASSEASGVGHSGANVLTF
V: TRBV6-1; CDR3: CASSGTGQGNYEQYF
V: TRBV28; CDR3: CASRESGFQETQYF
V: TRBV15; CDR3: CATSSRNQGHEQYF
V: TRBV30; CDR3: CAWSLGQEINTIYF
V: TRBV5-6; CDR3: CASSRQGLGEQYF
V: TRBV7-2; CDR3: CASSFNRGNEQFF
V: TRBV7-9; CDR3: CASSRGGTGTGQGYTF
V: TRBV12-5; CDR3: CASGFIGTYTDTQYF
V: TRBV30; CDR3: CAWSLVNTEAFF
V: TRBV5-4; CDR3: CASRWDRDNYGYTF
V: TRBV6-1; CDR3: CASSAGTGWSNQPQHF
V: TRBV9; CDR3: CASSLPREGRGYNEQFF